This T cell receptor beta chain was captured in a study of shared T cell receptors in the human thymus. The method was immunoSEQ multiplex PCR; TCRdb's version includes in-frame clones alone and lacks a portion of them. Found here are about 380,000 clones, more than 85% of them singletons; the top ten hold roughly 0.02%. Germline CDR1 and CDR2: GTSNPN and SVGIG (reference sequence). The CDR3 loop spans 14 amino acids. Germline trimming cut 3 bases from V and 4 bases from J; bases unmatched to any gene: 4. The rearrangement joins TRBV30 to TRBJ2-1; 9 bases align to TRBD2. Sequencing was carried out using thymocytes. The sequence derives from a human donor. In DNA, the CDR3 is TGTGCCTGGAGCCGACTAGCGGAATACAATGAGCAGTTCTTC. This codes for CAWSRLAEYNEQFF.